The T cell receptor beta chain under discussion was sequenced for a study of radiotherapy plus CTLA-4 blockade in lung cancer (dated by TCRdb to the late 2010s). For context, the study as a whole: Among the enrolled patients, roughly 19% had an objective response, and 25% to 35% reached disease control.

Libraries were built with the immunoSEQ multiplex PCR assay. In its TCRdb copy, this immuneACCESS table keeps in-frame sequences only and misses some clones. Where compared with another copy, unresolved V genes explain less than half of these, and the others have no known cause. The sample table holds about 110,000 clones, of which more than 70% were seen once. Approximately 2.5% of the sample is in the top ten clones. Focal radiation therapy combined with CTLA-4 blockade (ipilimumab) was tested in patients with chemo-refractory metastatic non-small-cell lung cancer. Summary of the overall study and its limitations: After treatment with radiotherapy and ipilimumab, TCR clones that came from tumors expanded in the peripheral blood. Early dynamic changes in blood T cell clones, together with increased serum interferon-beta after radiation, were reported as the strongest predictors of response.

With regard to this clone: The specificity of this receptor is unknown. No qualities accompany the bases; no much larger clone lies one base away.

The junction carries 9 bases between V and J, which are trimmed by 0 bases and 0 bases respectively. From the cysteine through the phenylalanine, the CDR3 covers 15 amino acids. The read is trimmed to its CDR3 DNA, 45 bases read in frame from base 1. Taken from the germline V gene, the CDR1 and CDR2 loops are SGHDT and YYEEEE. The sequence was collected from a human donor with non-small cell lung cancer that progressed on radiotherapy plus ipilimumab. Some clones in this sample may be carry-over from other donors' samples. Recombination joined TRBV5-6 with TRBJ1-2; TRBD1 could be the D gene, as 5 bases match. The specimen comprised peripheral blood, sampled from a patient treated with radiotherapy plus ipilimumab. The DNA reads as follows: TGTGCCAGCAGCTTGGGCGACAGAACTAACTATGGCTACACCTTC. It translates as CASSLGDRTNYGYTF.